What follows is one T cell receptor (beta chain) and its context. Its binding antigen is unknown. This sample was sequenced with an Illumina HiSeq 2500. The recombined TCRbeta locus was amplified by a previously published PCR protocol to build sequencing libraries. In the source study's methods: Reads whose average quality score was below 30 were removed, and the reads that remained were processed with IMSEQ. Clonotypes were defined by Vbeta gene, Jbeta gene and CDR3 amino acid sequence. The Morisita-Horn index, computed on the top 100 expanded clones, was used to quantify repertoire overlap between populations. Renyi diversity profiles calculated on the top 100 expanded clones were used to assess clonal diversity. TCRdb reprocessed the sequencing reads and holds a single record per CDR3 protein sequence, with no DNA. TCRdb, not the authors, supplied the V and J calls. The table for this sample shows around 1,400 distinct CDR3 sequences. The biggest ten clones account for about 13% of the sample.

The sample belongs to a study of GPR56 and killer-like receptors on CD4 memory cells (dated by TCRdb to between 2017 and 2020). Some background on the complete study: It was proposed in the study that human CD4+ memory T-cell differentiation and cytokine production potential are marked by progressive acquisition of KLRB1, KLRG1, GPR56 and then KLRF1. Healthy blood donors in the study were described as age-matched to the liver disease patients, whose median age was roughly 70 years. Summary of the overall study and its limitations: TCR repertoires overlapped especially between the late populations 4 and 5, and partly population 3. Clonal frequency was low in the marker-negative population and rose progressively along the proposed pathway, while TCRbeta diversity fell correspondingly. Diversity and similarity analyses were restricted to the 100 most expanded clones per population rather than full repertoires. The authors took the finding that clones dominating late populations 4 and 5 were also present in early populations 1 and 2 as evidence for linear differentiation.

Five KLR/GPR56-defined CD4+ populations were enriched by fluorescence-activated cell sorting before TCRbeta sequencing. To test whether memory differentiation follows a linear pathway, the researchers sequenced TCRbeta repertoires from five CD4+ T-cell subsets, each defined by expression of KLRB1, KLRG1, GPR56 and KLRF1. TCR-sequenced cells came from peripheral blood of healthy control individuals, reported as five donors in the TCRbeta analysis figure. Heparinized peripheral blood was collected, and every sample was processed within one hour of retrieval. To isolate peripheral blood mononuclear cells, blood was diluted 1:2 in PBS and put through Biocoll density gradient centrifugation at room temperature. Before flow sorting, CD4+ T cells were magnetically enriched from freshly isolated PBMCs using anti-CD4 MicroBeads. A BD FACSAria II was used to sort CD4+ T cells, enriched from the PBMCs of healthy donors, according to marker expression. For surface staining, the researchers used Miltenyi Biotec antibodies: anti-KLRB1 clone 191B8, anti-KLRF1 clone 4A4.D10 and anti-KLRG1 clone REA261.

The specimen sequenced was memory CD4+ T cells from blood. The TCR originated in a human donor in good health.

The CDR3 protein sequence reads: CSASGGYSNQPQHF. The chain links TRBV20-1 with TRBJ1-5; TCRdb gives TRBD1 as the D gene, but with no DNA this cannot be confirmed. The CDR1 and CDR2 encoded by the germline V gene (reference sequence) are DFQATT and SNEGSKA. The CDR3, cysteine through phenylalanine, is 14 amino acids long. Nucleotide data are not available.